The clone carrying this T cell receptor beta chain came up a few times. CDR3 size: 14 residues. Germline CDR1 SGHNT, CDR2 YYREEE (reference sequence). Trimming shortened V by 4 bases and J by 2 bases, and 13 bases separated the two germline ends. This sample was included in a study of blood T cell repertoires in COVID-19. This table comes from immunoSEQ multiplex PCR, and its TCRdb copy is limited to in-frame clones, with some not included. Of 250,000 to 300,000 clones in the sample, 80% to 90% are singletons; the top ten hold approximately 11%. Sequencing used peripheral blood. The TCR originated in a woman in her seventies with acute or convalescent COVID-19. This chain uses TRBV5-4 with TRBJ2-7, with TRBD1 as a possible D gene (6 bases). The CDR3 sequence is CASSPSGTTYEQYF. As DNA, the CDR3 is TGTGCCAGCAGCCCTTCAGGGACAACCTACGAGCAGTACTTC.